This T cell receptor beta chain was captured in a study of T-cell memory formation after mild COVID-19. Study-level information: Among the donors, TCR clusters were largely specific to each donor.

The V gene's germline CDR1 is SGHRS and CDR2 YFSETQ. There are 13 residues in the CDR3. Trimming removed 4 bases from V and 0 bases from J, with 8 bases in between. Study observations and caveats: CD4+ contracting clones were mainly CM and EM; CD8+ ones, EMRA.

Comment on this clonotype: What it binds is unknown.

TCRdb recomputed calls from the 5' RACE reads with MiXCR, one row per CDR3 protein. The data hold about 400,000 distinct CDR3 sequences, with roughly a quarter observed a single time. Sequencing input: PBMCs or a T cell subset sorted from them (not recorded which). The sequence came from an adult woman who had mild COVID-19 (a few samples of this study predate the infection). Cell type and time point are not known. The chain has TRBV5-1 and TRBJ2-7; D is perhaps TRBD1 (6 bases). Here the CDR3 DNA reads TGCGCCAGCAGCGGGGACACCTCCTACGAGCAGTACTTC. The encoded protein is CASSGDTSYEQYF. The complete variable domain, with remaining parts taken from reference TRBV5-1 and TRBJ2-7, reads KAGVTQTPRYLIKTRGQQVTLSCSPISGHRSVSWYQQTPGQGLQFLFEYFSETQRNKGNFPGRFSGRQFSNSRSEMNVSTLELGDSALYLCASSGDTSYEQYFGPGTRLTVT.